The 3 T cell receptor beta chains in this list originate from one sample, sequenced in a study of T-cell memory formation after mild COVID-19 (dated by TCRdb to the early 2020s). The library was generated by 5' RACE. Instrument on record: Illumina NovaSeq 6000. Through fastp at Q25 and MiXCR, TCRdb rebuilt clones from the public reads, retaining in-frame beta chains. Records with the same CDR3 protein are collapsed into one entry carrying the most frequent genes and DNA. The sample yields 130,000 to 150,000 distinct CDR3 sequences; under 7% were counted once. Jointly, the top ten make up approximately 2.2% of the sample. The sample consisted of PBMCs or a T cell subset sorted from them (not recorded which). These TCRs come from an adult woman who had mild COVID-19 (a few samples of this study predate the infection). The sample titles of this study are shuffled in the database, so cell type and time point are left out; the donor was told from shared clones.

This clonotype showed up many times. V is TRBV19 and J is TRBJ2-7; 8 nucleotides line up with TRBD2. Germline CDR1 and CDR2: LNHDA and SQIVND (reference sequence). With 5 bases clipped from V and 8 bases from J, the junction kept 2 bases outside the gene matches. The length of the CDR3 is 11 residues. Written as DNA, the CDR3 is TGTGCCAGTAGTGATAGCGGGAAGCAGTACTTC. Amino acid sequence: CASSDSGKQYF.

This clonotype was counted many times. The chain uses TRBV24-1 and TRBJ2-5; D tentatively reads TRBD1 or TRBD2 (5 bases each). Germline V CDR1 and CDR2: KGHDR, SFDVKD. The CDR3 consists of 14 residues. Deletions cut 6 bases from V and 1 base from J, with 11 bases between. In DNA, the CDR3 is TGTGCCACCAGTAAGGGACGGAGCCAAGAGACCCAGTACTTC. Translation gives CATSKGRSQETQYF.

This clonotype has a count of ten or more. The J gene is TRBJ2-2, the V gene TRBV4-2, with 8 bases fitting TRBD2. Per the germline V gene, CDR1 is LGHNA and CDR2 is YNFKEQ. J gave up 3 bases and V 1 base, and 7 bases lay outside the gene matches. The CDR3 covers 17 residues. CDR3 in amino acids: CASSQVGSGTDTGELFF. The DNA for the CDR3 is TGTGCCAGCAGCCAAGTCGGTAGCGGGACGGACACCGGGGAGCTGTTTTTT.